The 19 T cell receptor beta chains below were found in one sample sequenced in a study of post-analysis software for immune sequencing data. General study points: There were four or five TRBV segments more frequent in patients than controls, and TRBV5-6, TRBV5-1 and TRBV20-1 were among them.

TCR beta cDNA libraries had unique molecular identifiers. TCRdb independently ran MiXCR on the PCR reads; one entry per CDR3 protein. The top ten hold over 9% of the sample, which has hundreds of thousands of distinct CDR3 sequences, roughly three fifths seen once. These receptors have no identified antigens. Specimen: blood. These receptors were collected from a girl aged 2-15 years with multiple sclerosis.

The chain carries TRBV6-2 or TRBV6-3 and TRBJ1-1, with a tentative D call TRBD1 (6 bases). V was shortened by 6 bases and J by 3 bases, with 14 bases between the two germline ends. The germline V gene encodes CDR1 MNHEY and CDR2 SVGEGT. The CDR3 is made up of 14 amino acids. In DNA, the CDR3 is TGTGCCAGCAGCCTTCGGGGGGGCCACACTGAAGCTTTCTTT. Its translation is CASSLRGGHTEAFF.

This chain connects TRBV29-1 to TRBJ2-3; tentatively, D is TRBD1 (5 bases). The germline V gene has CDR1 SQVTM and CDR2 ANQGSEA. Trimming removed 2 bases at V and 4 bases at J, with 10 bases between. The CDR3 is 13 residues long. The CDR3 region has the DNA TGCAGCGTTGAAATAGGCAGGGCAGATACGCAGTATTTT. It codes for CSVEIGRADTQYF.

This rearrangement joins TRBV5-1 to TRBJ2-1; a possible D gene is TRBD2 (5 bases). The CDR3 is made up of 16 amino acids. The V gene lost 7 bases and the J gene lost 0 bases, with 17 bases spanning the gap. Germline assignment: CDR1 SGHRS and CDR2 YFSETQ. CDR3 region: CASAPLSVRSYNEQFF. The CDR3 region has the DNA TGCGCCAGCGCCCCCCTTAGCGTTCGCTCCTACAATGAGCAGTTCTTC.

The V call is TRBV7-2, the J call TRBJ2-3; D remains ambiguous. Germline lookup yields CDR1 SGHTA and CDR2 FQGNSA. V lost 2 bases, J lost 0 bases, and 15 bases lay in between. The CDR3 loop spans 17 amino acids. CDR3 nucleotide sequence: TGTGCCAGCAGCTTACACCTGGGTAGTTCCAGCACAGATACGCAGTATTTT. Translation: CASSLHLGSSSTDTQYF. Filled out from reference TRBV7-2 and TRBJ2-3, the complete variable domain reads GAGVSQSPSNKVTEKGKDVELRCDPISGHTALYWYRQSLGQGLEFLIYFQGNSAPDKSGLPSDRFSAERTGGSVSTLTIQRTQQEDSAVYLCASSLHLGSSSTDTQYFGPGTRLTVL.

The sample holds a few counts of this clonotype. The chain carries TRBV14 and TRBJ2-1; no firm D call. Trimming stripped 2 bases from V and 7 bases from J, with 9 bases between. Germline V CDR1 and CDR2: SGHDN, FVKESK. This CDR3 comprises 13 residues. The CDR3 DNA follows: TGTGCCAGCAGCCAAAAGGCAGGTAATGAGCAGTTCTTC. Its protein is CASSQKAGNEQFF.

The chain carries TRBV7-2 and TRBJ2-2; 8 positions match TRBD2. From germline, CDR1 is SGHTA and CDR2 FQGNSA. The CDR3 loop spans 15 amino acids. With V trimmed by 5 bases and J by 0 bases, 2 bases remained unmatched. The CDR3 DNA reads as TGTGCCAGCAGCGGCGGGAGGACGAACACCGGGGAGCTGTTTTTT. Amino acids: CASSGGRTNTGELFF.

This clonotype was detected once. This rearrangement joins TRBV6-6 to TRBJ1-1, with 9 positions matching TRBD1. This CDR3 spans 15 amino acids. V trimming: 6 bases; J trimming: 1 base; junction bases outside the gene matches: 6. In germline, CDR1 is MNHNY, CDR2 SVGAGI (reference sequence). The CDR3 DNA is TGTGCCAGCAGCTCGCAGGACAGGGGGAACACTGAAGCTTTCTTT. This sequence encodes CASSSQDRGNTEAFF.

V and J are TRBV10-3 and TRBJ1-1; the D is unclear. The CDR3 sequence is 14 residues long. Germline V CDR1 and CDR2: ENHRY, SYGVKD. V shed 3 bases and J shed 1 base, with 9 bases lying between them. The CDR3 sequence is CAISDGRRNTEAFF. In nucleotides, the CDR3 is TGTGCCATCAGTGATGGGCGGAGGAACACTGAAGCTTTCTTT.

The rearrangement joins TRBV5-1 to TRBJ2-3; TRBD2 matches at 8 bases. The germline V gene encodes CDR1 SGHRS and CDR2 YFSETQ. The length of the CDR3 is 15 residues. Germline trimming cut 0 bases from V and 6 bases from J; bases unmatched to any gene: 6. CDR3 amino acids: CASSLAGGMSDTQYF. CDR3 nucleotides: TGCGCCAGCAGCTTGGCGGGGGGGATGTCTGATACGCAGTATTTT.

This chain uses TRBV29-1 with TRBJ1-2, with 8 bases fitting TRBD1. Germline assignment: CDR1 SQVTM and CDR2 ANQGSEA. V was clipped by 6 bases and J by 2 bases; unmatched bases: 5. The CDR3 sequence is 13 residues long. The CDR3 sequence is CSVSGQENYGYTF. The CDR3 DNA follows: TGCAGCGTATCGGGACAGGAAAACTATGGCTACACCTTC.

This chain links TRBV7-9 with TRBJ2-3; possibly TRBD1 for D (6 bases). This CDR3 is 13 amino acids long. Trimming removed 4 bases at V and 6 bases at J, with 11 bases between. CDR1 SEHNR and CDR2 FQNEAQ come from the germline V gene (reference sequence). The CDR3 coding sequence is TGTGCCAGCAGCTGGCAGGGGCGGGATACGCAGTATTTT. This gives the protein CASSWQGRDTQYF.

This clonotype occurred a few times. J is TRBJ2-1 and V is TRBV24-1; D gene ambiguous. The CDR3 spans 16 residues. The ends were cut back, 9 bases at V and 0 bases at J, with 17 bases in the middle. CDR1 is KGHDR, CDR2 SFDVKD, per germline. As DNA, the CDR3 is TGTGCCACCGGGCGCCGTACATCTTCCTCCTACAATGAGCAGTTCTTC. This gives the protein CATGRRTSSSYNEQFF.

This clonotype was recorded a few times. The gene calls are TRBV6-1 and TRBJ1-2; no definite D call. The germline V and J ends were trimmed by 0 bases and 5 bases, with 4 bases remaining between them. This CDR3 has 12 residues. Germline assignment: CDR1 MNHNS and CDR2 SASEGT. CDR3 sequence: CASSEAGYGYTF. DNA for the CDR3: TGTGCCAGCAGTGAAGCGGGGTATGGCTACACCTTC.

The rearrangement uses TRBV6-2 or TRBV6-3 and TRBJ2-4; 9 positions match TRBD1. The CDR3 is 15 amino acids. With V trimmed by 2 bases and J by 13 bases, 12 bases remained unmatched. Germline CDR1 and CDR2: MNHEY and SVGEGT. DNA for the CDR3: TGTGCCAGCAGTTACGCAAACCGGGACAGGGACCAACAGTACTTC. As protein: CASSYANRDRDQQYF.

The chain joins TRBV6-5 to TRBJ2-5; D tentatively reads TRBD1 or TRBD2 (5 bases each). The V end was cut by 5 bases, the J end by 0 bases, with 13 bases between. The CDR3 is 15 amino acids. CDR1 MNHEY and CDR2 SVGAGI come from the germline V gene. CDR3 DNA sequence: TGTGCCAGCAGTCCGCATGGGGGAGACCAAGAGACCCAGTACTTC. As protein: CASSPHGGDQETQYF.

This clonotype was recorded many times. This chain uses TRBV29-1 with TRBJ2-5, with D perhaps matching TRBD2 (7 bases). Germline assignment: CDR1 SQVTM and CDR2 ANQGSEA. V was shortened by 4 bases and J by 4 bases, with 13 bases between the two germline ends. This CDR3 region has 13 residues. The CDR3 bases are TGCAGCGTTGCTCGGGGGGCAGGAGAGACCCAGTACTTC. Residues: CSVARGAGETQYF.

This chain joins TRBV7-2 and TRBJ2-2; perhaps TRBD1 as D (5 bases). Trimming left V 8 bases short and J 4 bases short, with 20 bases between. This CDR3 is 16 amino acids long. Germline CDR1 reads SGHTA; CDR2 reads FQGNSA. This CDR3 reads CASGLRQRSGTGELFF. The CDR3, as DNA: TGTGCCAGCGGCCTACGACAGCGTTCGGGCACCGGGGAGCTGTTTTTT.

The gene calls are TRBV5-1 and TRBJ2-5; 11 bases line up with TRBD2. Trimming removed 0 bases from V and 7 bases from J; junction bases left unmatched: 11. Germline V lookup: CDR1 SGHRS, CDR2 YFSETQ. The CDR3 is made up of 17 amino acids. The CDR3 spells CASSLASTSGVATTQYF. The CDR3 DNA is TGCGCCAGCAGCTTGGCCTCGACTAGCGGGGTTGCGACGACCCAGTACTTC. The whole variable domain, remainder taken from reference TRBV5-1 and TRBJ2-5, is KAGVTQTPRYLIKTRGQQVTLSCSPISGHRSVSWYQQTPGQGLQFLFEYFSETQRNKGNFPGRFSGRQFSNSRSEMNVSTLELGDSALYLCASSLASTSGVATTQYFGPGTRLLVL.

The V and J genes are TRBV5-1 and TRBJ2-7, with 10 bases lining up with TRBD2. The length of the CDR3 is 17 residues. CDR1 and CDR2 from the germline V gene are SGHRS and YFSETQ. The ends lost 0 bases at V and 7 bases at J; junction bases unmatched: 13. The CDR3 region has the DNA TGCGCCAGCAGCTTGGGGACTAGCGGAAGCCTGAAGCCTGAGCAGTACTTC. This translates into CASSLGTSGSLKPEQYF.